The clone carrying this T cell receptor (beta chain) was picked up a small number of times. As yet, its antigen is unknown. Method: immunoSEQ multiplex PCR; TCRdb's copy keeps in-frame clones and lacks some. The profile shows around 160,000 clones, 90% to 95% of them singletons. Recipients boosted at about 4 weeks or about 12 weeks are pooled. These data belong to a study of T cell responses to AZD1222 COVID-19 vaccine. Points from the study as a whole: There were mostly white British donors and more females than males, and clonal diversity was possibly underestimated.

The clonotype comes from an adult who received the AZD1222 COVID-19 vaccine. The sample here was peripheral blood, taken 28 days after the second AZD1222 dose.

The CDR3: CASSVGSGGSYNEQFF. The CDR3, as DNA: TGTGCCAGCAGCGTAGGGAGCGGGGGCTCCTACAATGAGCAGTTCTTC. V gene TRBV9 combines with J gene TRBJ2-1, with 8 nucleotides matching TRBD2. Germline CDR1 reads SGDLS; CDR2 reads YYNGEE. CDR3 length: 16 residues. J was trimmed by 0 bases and V by 0 bases; bases with no gene match: 2.